Sequencing of this T cell receptor beta chain was carried out in a study of blood T cell repertoires in COVID-19. Study information: Samples taken during acute and convalescent COVID-19 were collected in the United States, Italy and Spain. Nucleic acid was either cDNA or gDNA, and it came from T cells, B-cell-depleted T cells, or PBMCs.

As processed by the authors: Estimation of nucleated cell counts was performed using reference gene primer amplification. Sequencing used immunoSEQ multiplex PCR; TCRdb keeps in-frame clones, though not all of them. V, J and clone size derive from that table, while D and trimming were established from the DNA sequence. The sample yields just under 250,000 clones, 75% to 90% seen once. The clonotype originates from a woman aged 30 to 39 who had recovered from COVID-19. The sample consisted of peripheral blood.

The CDR3 reads CASSIDARLGDRGEKLFF. DNA of the CDR3: TGTGCCAGTAGTATAGATGCGAGATTAGGGGACAGGGGTGAAAAACTGTTTTTT. The J gene is TRBJ1-4, the V gene TRBV19; 10 bases line up with TRBD1. The CDR3 covers 18 residues. In germline, CDR1 is LNHDA, CDR2 SQIVND (reference sequence). V was clipped by 0 bases and J by 7 bases; unmatched bases: 11.